Reported below is one T cell receptor beta chain. No antigen is known for it. These data belong to a study of CD8+ T cells in alopecia areata. Stated treatment: oral pan-JAK inhibitor, 5-10 mg twice daily. Peripheral blood and lesional scalp punch biopsies came from alopecia areata patients. Per germline, CDR1 SGHTA and CDR2 FQGNSA. The CDR3 has 16 amino acids. V dropped 1 base and J dropped 0 bases, with 13 bases sitting between them. Study results and limitations: Tofacitinib did not eliminate many expanded lesional clones from scalp or blood.

RNA extraction and reverse transcription yielded cDNA as sequencing template. The repertoire was sequenced with immunoSEQ multiplex PCR; TCRdb's copy has only in-frame clones and lacks some. Counted here are about 5,400 clones, about 65% occurring once; the ten biggest clones make up less than 15%. This chain links TRBV7-2 with TRBJ2-7, with D unresolved. This TCR derives from a human donor with alopecia areata. This specimen was skin, taken at week 24, from a patient treated with tofacitinib. The CDR3 region has the DNA TGTGCCAGCAGCTTAGTAGGTCCTCCATCCTCCTACGAGCAGTACTTC. Translated: CASSLVGPPSSYEQYF.